The source of this TCR beta chain is a study of CXCR3-negative and CXCR3-positive naive CD8 T cells. Study-wide results and caveats: Both naive subsets carried similar amounts of surface CD5, so TCR strength was inferred from TRB CDR3 properties. For CXCR3-positive naive cells, TRB CDR3s were more hydrophobic than those of CXCR3-negative naive cells.

The libraries of TRB cDNA were prepared using 5' RACE with UMI labels. Reanalyzing the 5' RACE reads, TCRdb keeps one entry per CDR3 protein, without DNA. This specimen shows over 100,000 distinct CDR3 sequences; the ten leading clones hold around 0.37%. In the case of this clonotype: Its antigen is not known.

A CD45RO-CCR7+CD27+CD95- profile was what naive CD8+ T cells displayed. This TCR was sampled from a human donor in good health. Some clones in this sample may be carry-over from other donors' samples. The material sequenced was naive CXCR3+ CD8+ T cells from blood. The sample's subset: CD45RO-CCR7+CD27+CD95- naive CD8+ T cells expressing CXCR3 (TNR3+).

The CDR3 region is CASSPITAGTGSTGELFF. The rearrangement links TRBV27 to TRBJ2-2; TCRdb designates TRBD1, a call that cannot be tested without DNA. The germline V gene encodes CDR1 MNHEY and CDR2 SMNVEV (reference sequence). This CDR3 is built from 18 residues.